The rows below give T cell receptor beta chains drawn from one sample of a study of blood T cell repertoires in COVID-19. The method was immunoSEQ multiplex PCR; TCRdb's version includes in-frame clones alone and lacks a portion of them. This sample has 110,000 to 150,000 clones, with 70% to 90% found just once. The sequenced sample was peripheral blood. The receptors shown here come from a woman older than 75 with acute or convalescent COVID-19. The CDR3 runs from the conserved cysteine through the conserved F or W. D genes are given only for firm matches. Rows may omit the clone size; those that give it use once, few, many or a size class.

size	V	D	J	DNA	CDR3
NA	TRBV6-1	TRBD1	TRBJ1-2	TGTGCCAGCAGTGAAACCGCAGGGGGCGCCTATGGCTACACCTTC	CASSETAGGAYGYTF
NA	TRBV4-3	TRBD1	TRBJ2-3	TGCGCCAGCAGCCAACTCGCGACAGGGTCGGATACGCAGTATTTT	CASSQLATGSDTQYF
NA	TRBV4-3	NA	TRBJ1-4	TGCGCCAGCAGCCTAGACAGTGCAACTAATGAAAAACTGTTTTTT	CASSLDSATNEKLFF
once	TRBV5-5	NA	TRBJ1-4	TGTGCCAGCAGCTCGAGCGGATCTAATGAAAAACTGTTTTTT	CASSSSGSNEKLFF
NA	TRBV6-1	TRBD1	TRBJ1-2	TGTGCCAGCAGTGAAACCGGGACAGGGGAATATGGCTACACCTTC	CASSETGTGEYGYTF
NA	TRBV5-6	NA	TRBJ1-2	TGTGCCAGCAGCCTTTTCAGTTCTCTCTATGGCTACACCTTC	CASSLFSSLYGYTF
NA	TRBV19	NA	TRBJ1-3	TGTGCCAGTAGTCCCCTTCGTAAGAGCTCTGGAAACACCATATATTTT	CASSPLRKSSGNTIYF
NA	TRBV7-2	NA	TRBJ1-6	TGTGCCAGCAGCTTAGAAGCCCTAGGACAATCACCCCTCCACTTT	CASSLEALGQSPLHF
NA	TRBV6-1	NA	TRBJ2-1	TGTGCCAGCAGTGAACCCAGGGGGGCCAATGAGCAGTTCTTC	CASSEPRGANEQFF
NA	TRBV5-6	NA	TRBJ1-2	TGTGCCAGCAGCTTGGACGGGGAGAGCTATGGCTACACCTTC	CASSLDGESYGYTF
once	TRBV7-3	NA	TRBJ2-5	TGTGCCAGCAGCTTACTGGGTTTGCGGAAGACCCAGTACTTC	CASSLLGLRKTQYF
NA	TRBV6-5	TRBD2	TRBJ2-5	TGTGCCAGCAGTTACACGGGGAGCGGGGGGGGAGAGACCCAGTACTTC	CASSYTGSGGGETQYF
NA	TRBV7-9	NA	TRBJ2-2	TGTGCCAGCAGCGGAGGCGCGGCCGGGGAGCTGTTTTTT	CASSGGAAGELFF
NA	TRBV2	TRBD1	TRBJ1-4	TGTGCCAGCAGTGACCGGACAGGGGGTGGCGAAAAACTGTTTTTT	CASSDRTGGGEKLFF
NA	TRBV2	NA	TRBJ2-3	TGTGCCAGCAGTGAGCGGGCCATAGACAATACGCAGTATTTT	CASSERAIDNTQYF
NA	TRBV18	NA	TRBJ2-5	TGTGCCAGCTCACCTGGGAGGTACCAAGAGACCCAGTACTTC	CASSPGRYQETQYF
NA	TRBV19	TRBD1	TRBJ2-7	TGTGCCAGTAGTGGCCGACAGGGGGACGAGCAGTACTTC	CASSGRQGDEQYF
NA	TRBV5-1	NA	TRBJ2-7	TGCGCCAGCAGCAGACAGACCACTCTAACCTACGAGCAGTACTTC	CASSRQTTLTYEQYF
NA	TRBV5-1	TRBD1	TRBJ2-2	TGCGCCAGCAACGATAACAGGGGGCCCACCGGGGAGCTGTTTTTT	CASNDNRGPTGELFF
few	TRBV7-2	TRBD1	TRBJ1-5	TGTGCCAGCAGCTTTAGGACAGGGGGCAATCAGCCCCAGCATTTT	CASSFRTGGNQPQHF
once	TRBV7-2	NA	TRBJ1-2	TGTGCCAGCAGCTTATCCGGGGTCCTTAACTATGGCTACACCTTC	CASSLSGVLNYGYTF
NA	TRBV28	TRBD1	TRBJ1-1	TGTGCCAGCAGTTATAGGACAGGGGGCTTGAACACTGAAGCTTTCTTT	CASSYRTGGLNTEAFF
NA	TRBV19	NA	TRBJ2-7	TGTGCCAGTAGTATAGGAGGACAGCTGTTTTCCTACGAGCAGTACTTC	CASSIGGQLFSYEQYF
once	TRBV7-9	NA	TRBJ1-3	TGTGCCAGCAGCCCTGGGGAGGGCAAACCCTCTGGAAACACCATATATTTT	CASSPGEGKPSGNTIYF
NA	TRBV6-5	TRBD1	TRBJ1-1	TGTGCCAGCAGTTATGTCAGGGGGCTTACTGAAGCTTTCTTT	CASSYVRGLTEAFF
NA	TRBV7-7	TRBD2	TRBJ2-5	TGTGCTAGCAGCTTAGCGGGCAGGATGGGAGAGACCCAGTACTTC	CASSLAGRMGETQYF
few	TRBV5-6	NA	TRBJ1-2	TGTGCCAGCAGCCGGGGGACCGCGCACTATGGCTACACCTTC	CASSRGTAHYGYTF
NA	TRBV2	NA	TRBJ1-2	TGTGCCAGCAGGCTCTATAGGGAGGATGGCTACACCTTC	CASRLYREDGYTF
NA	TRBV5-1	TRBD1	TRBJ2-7	TGCGCCAGCAGCTTGACCCCGATAGGGGACAGGGGCAACGAGCAGTACTTC	CASSLTPIGDRGNEQYF
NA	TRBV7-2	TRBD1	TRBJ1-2	TGTGCCAGCAGCTTAGGGCCCCAGACAGGGGGCTATGGCTACACCTTC	CASSLGPQTGGYGYTF
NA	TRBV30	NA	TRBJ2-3	TGTGCCTGGAAGGGGCAGGGCGCAACAGATACGCAGTATTTT	CAWKGQGATDTQYF
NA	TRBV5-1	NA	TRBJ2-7	TGCGCCAGCAGGGATTCCGGGACAACATACTACGAGCAGTACTTC	CASRDSGTTYYEQYF